A single sample gave rise to the 6 T cell receptor beta chains below, sequenced in a study of control samples from healthy donors and cancer patients. Here immunoSEQ multiplex PCR was the method, and the copy in TCRdb shows in-frame clones only, minus some. This table has 100,000 to 150,000 clones, around 92% appearing once. What was sequenced was PBMCs. The receptors were sampled from a man older than 75 with head and neck cancer.

This clone was seen a handful of times. This rearrangement joins TRBV15 to TRBJ1-2; 7 nucleotides align to TRBD1. Germline trimming cut 2 bases from V and 2 bases from J; bases unmatched to any gene: 8. This CDR3 spans 16 amino acids. The germline V gene encodes CDR1 LNHNV and CDR2 YYDKDF (reference sequence). This CDR3 reads CATSRLRDRLNYGYTF. The CDR3 DNA reads TGTGCCACCAGCAGACTCCGGGACAGATTAAACTATGGCTACACCTTC.

The V and J genes are TRBV2 and TRBJ1-5; 7 bases are shared with TRBD1. V was pared by 6 bases and J by 0 bases, with 5 bases of the junction left unmatched. CDR1 is SNHLY and CDR2 is FYNNEI in the germline V gene. CDR3 length: 15 residues. CDR3 DNA: TGTGCCAGCAGACCCGACAGGGTTAGCAATCAGCCCCAGCATTTT. This sequence encodes CASRPDRVSNQPQHF.

V usage is TRBV4-1 and J usage is TRBJ1-2; no definite D call. CDR1 and CDR2 from the germline V gene are MGHRA and YSYEKL. V shed 4 bases and J shed 4 bases, with 16 bases lying between them. This CDR3 contains 15 residues. CDR3 sequence: CASSRPADFSYGYTF. CDR3 DNA: TGCGCCAGCAGCCGCCCTGCGGACTTCTCCTATGGCTACACCTTC.

The CDR3 DNA reads TGTGCCAGCAGCTGGACGGCTGGGTGGGAAAAACTGTTTTTT. Protein: CASSWTAGWEKLFF. This rearrangement joins TRBV5-4 to TRBJ1-4; D is undetermined. V lost 3 bases and J lost 8, with 14 bases in between. The CDR3 runs to 14 residues. The germline V gene has CDR1 SGHNT and CDR2 YYREEE (reference sequence).

The V gene is TRBV7-8, the J gene TRBJ2-7; 8 bases line up with TRBD2. J lost 3 bases, V lost 5 bases, and 9 bases had no gene match. Germline-derived CDR1 and CDR2 are SGHVS and FQNEAQ. CDR3 length: 15 residues. In nucleotides, the CDR3 is TGTGCCAGCAGCCGAGGACTAGCCGGATTCTACGAGCAGTACTTC. Its translation: CASSRGLAGFYEQYF.

The rearrangement uses TRBV3-1 (or the pseudogene TRBV3-2) and TRBJ2-5; 13 nucleotides match TRBD2. Germline V CDR1 and CDR2: LGHDT, YNNKEL (reference sequence). The CDR3 totals 17 residues. The ends lost 4 bases at V and 5 bases at J; junction bases unmatched: 10. CDR3 sequence reads: CASSPVTSGGTRETQYF. In DNA, the CDR3 is TGTGCCAGCAGCCCAGTGACTAGCGGGGGGACCCGGGAGACCCAGTACTTC.